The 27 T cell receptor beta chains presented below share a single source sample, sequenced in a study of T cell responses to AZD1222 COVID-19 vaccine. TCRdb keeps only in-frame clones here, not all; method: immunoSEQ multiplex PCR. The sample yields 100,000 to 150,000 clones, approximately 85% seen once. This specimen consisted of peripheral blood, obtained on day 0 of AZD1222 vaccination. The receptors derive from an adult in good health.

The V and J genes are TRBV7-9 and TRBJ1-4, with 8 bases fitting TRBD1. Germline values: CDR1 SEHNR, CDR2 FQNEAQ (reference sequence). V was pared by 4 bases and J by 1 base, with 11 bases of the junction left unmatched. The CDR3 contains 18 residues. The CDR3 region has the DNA TGTGCCAGCAGCTCAGGACAGGGTACTATAAGAACTAATGAAAAACTGTTTTTT. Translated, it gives CASSSGQGTIRTNEKLFF. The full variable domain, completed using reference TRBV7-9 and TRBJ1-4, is DTGVSQNPRHKITKRGQNVTFRCDPISEHNRLYWYRQTLGQGPEFLTYFQNEAQLEKSRLLSDRFSAERPKGSFSTLEIQRTEQGDSAMYLCASSSGQGTIRTNEKLFFGSGTQLSVL.

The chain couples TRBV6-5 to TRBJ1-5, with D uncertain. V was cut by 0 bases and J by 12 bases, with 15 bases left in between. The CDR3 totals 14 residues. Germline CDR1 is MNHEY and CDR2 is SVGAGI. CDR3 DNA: TGTGCCAGCAGTTACTCGAAGATAGCGGAGCGCCAGCATTTT. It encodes CASSYSKIAERQHF.

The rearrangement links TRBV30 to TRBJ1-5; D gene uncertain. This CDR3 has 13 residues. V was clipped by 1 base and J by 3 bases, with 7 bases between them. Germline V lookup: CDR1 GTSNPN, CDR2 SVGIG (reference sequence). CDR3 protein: CAWSDWTNQPQHF. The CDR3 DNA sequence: TGTGCCTGGAGTGATTGGACCAATCAGCCCCAGCATTTT.

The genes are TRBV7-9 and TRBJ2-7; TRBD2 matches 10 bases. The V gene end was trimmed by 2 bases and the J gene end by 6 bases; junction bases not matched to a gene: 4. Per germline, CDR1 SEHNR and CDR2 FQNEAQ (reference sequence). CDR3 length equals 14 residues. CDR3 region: CASSLSGTSAEQYF. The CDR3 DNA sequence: TGTGCCAGCAGCTTATCCGGGACTAGCGCCGAGCAGTACTTC.

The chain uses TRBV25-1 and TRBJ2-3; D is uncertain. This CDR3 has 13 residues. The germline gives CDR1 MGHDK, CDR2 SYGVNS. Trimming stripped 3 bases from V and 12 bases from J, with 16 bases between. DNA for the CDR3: TGTGCCAGCAGTGATAGGGTTCCGGACCTCCAGTATTTT. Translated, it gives CASSDRVPDLQYF. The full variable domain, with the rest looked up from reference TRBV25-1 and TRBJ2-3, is EADIYQTPRYLVIGTGKKITLECSQTMGHDKMYWYQQDPGMELHLIHYSYGVNSTEKGDLSSESTVSRIRTEHFPLTLESARPSHTSQYLCASSDRVPDLQYFGPGTRLTVL.

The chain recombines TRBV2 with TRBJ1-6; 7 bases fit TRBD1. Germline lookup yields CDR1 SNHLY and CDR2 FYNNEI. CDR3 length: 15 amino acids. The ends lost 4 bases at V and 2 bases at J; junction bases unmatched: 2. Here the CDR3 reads CASSGQGPYNSPLHF. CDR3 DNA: TGTGCCAGCAGTGGACAGGGCCCCTATAATTCACCCCTCCACTTT.

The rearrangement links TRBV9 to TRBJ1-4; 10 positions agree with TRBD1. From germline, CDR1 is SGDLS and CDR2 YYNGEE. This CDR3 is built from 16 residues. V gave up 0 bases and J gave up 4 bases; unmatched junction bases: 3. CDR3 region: CASSVEGQGFNEKLFF. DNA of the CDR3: TGTGCCAGCAGCGTAGAGGGACAGGGGTTTAATGAAAAACTGTTTTTT.

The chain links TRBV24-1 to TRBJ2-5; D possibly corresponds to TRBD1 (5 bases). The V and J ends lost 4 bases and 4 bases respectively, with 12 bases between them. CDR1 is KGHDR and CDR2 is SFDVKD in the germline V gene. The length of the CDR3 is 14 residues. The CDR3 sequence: CATSDQGRVETQYF. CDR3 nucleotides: TGTGCCACCAGTGACCAGGGAAGAGTAGAGACCCAGTACTTC.

The CDR3 nucleotides are TGTGCCAGCTCACCCAGAGGAACCTACGAGCAGTACTTC. Encoded protein: CASSPRGTYEQYF. The chain combines TRBV18 with TRBJ2-7; D is undetermined. Per germline, CDR1 KGHSH and CDR2 LQKENI. V was trimmed by 3 bases and J by 2 bases, leaving 8 bases between them. CDR3 size: 13 residues. The full variable domain, its missing parts supplied by reference TRBV18 and TRBJ2-7, is NAGVMQNPRHLVRRRGQEARLRCSPMKGHSHVYWYRQLPEEGLKFMVYLQKENIIDESGMPKERFSAEFPKEGPSILRIQQVVRGDSAAYFCASSPRGTYEQYFGPGTRLTVT.

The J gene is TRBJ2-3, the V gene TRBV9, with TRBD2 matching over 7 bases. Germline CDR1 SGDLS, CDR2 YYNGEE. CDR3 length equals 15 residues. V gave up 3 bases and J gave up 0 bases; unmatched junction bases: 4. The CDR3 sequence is CASSERGTSTDTQYF. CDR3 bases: TGTGCCAGCAGCGAGCGGGGAACTAGCACAGATACGCAGTATTTT.

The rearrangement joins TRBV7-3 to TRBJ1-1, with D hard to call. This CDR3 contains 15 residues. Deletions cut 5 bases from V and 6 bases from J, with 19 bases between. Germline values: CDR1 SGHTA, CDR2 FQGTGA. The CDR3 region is CASSRNSGLFAEAFF. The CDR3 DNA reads TGTGCCAGCAGCCGCAACTCGGGTTTGTTCGCTGAAGCTTTCTTT.

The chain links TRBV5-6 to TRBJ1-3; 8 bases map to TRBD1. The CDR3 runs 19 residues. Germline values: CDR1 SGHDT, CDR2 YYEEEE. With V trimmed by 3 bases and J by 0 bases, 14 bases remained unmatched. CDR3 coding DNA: TGTGCCAGCAGCTATTCTTTAATCGTGGACAGGGTCTCTGGAAACACCATATATTTT. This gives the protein CASSYSLIVDRVSGNTIYF.

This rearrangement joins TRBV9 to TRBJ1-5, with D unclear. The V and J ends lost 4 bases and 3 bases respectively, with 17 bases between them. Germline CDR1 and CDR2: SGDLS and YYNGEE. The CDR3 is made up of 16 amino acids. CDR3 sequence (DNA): TGTGCCAGCAGCTCCAGCGGCCAGACCCTCAATCAGCCCCAGCATTTT. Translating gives CASSSSGQTLNQPQHF.

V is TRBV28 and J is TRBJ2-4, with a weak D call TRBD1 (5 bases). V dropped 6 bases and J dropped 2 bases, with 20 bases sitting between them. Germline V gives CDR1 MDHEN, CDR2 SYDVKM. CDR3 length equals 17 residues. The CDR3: CASSPAGKEGSKNIQYF. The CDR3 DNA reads TGTGCCAGCAGCCCCGCAGGGAAGGAAGGTTCCAAAAACATTCAGTACTTC. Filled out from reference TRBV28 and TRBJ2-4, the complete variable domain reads DVKVTQSSRYLVKRTGEKVFLECVQDMDHENMFWYRQDPGLGLRLIYFSYDVKMKEKGDIPEGYSVSREKKERFSLILESASTNQTSMYLCASSPAGKEGSKNIQYFGAGTRLSVL.

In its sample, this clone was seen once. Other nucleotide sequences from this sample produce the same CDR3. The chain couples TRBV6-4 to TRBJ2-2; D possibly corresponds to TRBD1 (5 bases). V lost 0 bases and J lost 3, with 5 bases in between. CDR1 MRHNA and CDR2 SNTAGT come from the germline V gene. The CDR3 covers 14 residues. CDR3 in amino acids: CASSDSGDTGELFF. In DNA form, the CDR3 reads TGTGCCAGCAGTGACTCAGGGGACACCGGGGAGCTGTTTTTT.

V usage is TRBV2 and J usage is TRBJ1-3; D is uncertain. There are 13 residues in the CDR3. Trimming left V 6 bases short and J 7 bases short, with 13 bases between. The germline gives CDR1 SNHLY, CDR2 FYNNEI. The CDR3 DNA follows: TGTGCCAGCAGCACCGCGCTCGGCAACACCATATATTTT. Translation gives CASSTALGNTIYF.

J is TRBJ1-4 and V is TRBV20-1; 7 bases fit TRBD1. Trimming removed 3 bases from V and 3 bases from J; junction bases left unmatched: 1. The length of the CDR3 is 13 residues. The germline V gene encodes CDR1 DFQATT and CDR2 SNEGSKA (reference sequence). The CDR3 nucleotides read TGCAGTGCTAGTCAGGGGGCTAATGAAAAACTGTTTTTT. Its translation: CSASQGANEKLFF.

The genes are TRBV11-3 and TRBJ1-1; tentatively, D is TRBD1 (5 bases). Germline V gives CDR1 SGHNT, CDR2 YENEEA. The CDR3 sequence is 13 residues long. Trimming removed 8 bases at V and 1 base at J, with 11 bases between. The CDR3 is CASHVRANTEAFF. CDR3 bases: TGTGCCAGCCATGTCAGGGCGAACACTGAAGCTTTCTTT.

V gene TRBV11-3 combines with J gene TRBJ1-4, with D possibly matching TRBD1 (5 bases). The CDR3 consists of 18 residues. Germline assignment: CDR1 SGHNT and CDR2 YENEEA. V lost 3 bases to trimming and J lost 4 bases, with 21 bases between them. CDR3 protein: CASSLAMGPGRGNEKLFF. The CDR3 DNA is TGTGCCAGCAGCTTGGCCATGGGCCCGGGAAGGGGTAATGAAAAACTGTTTTTT.

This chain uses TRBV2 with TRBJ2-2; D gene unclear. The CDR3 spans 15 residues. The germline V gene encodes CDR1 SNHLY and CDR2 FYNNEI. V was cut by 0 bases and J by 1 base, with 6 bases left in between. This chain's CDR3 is CASSEARQNTGELFF. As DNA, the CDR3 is TGTGCCAGCAGTGAAGCGCGCCAGAACACCGGGGAGCTGTTTTTT. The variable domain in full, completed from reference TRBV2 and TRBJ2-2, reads EPEVTQTPSHQVTQMGQEVILRCVPISNHLYFYWYRQILGQKVEFLVSFYNNEISEKSEIFDDQFSVERPDGSNFTLKIRSTKLEDSAMYFCASSEARQNTGELFFGEGSRLTVL.

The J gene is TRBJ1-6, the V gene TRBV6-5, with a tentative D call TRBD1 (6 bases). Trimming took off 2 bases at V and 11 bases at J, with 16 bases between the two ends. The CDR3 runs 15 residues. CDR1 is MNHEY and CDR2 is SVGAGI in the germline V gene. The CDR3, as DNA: TGTGCCAGCAGTTACCAGGGGCCAGGTAGGGCACCCCTCCACTTT. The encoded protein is CASSYQGPGRAPLHF.

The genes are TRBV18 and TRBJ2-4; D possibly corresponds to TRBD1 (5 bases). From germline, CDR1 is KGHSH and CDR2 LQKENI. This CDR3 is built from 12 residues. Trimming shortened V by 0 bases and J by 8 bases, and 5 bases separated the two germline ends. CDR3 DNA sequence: TGTGCCAGCTCACCACCAGGGGACATTCAGTACTTC. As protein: CASSPPGDIQYF.

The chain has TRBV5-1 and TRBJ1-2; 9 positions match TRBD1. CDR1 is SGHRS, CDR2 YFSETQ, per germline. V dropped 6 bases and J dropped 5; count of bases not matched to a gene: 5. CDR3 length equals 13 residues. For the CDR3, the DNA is TGCGCCAGCACCCGGGACAGGGTTTATGGCTACACCTTC. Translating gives CASTRDRVYGYTF.

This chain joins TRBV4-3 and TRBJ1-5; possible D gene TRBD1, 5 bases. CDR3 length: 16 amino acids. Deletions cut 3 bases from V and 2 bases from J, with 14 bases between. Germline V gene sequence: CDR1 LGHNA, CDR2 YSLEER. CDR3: CASSQESGAGNQPQHF. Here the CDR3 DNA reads TGCGCCAGCAGCCAGGAGAGCGGGGCTGGCAATCAGCCCCAGCATTTT.

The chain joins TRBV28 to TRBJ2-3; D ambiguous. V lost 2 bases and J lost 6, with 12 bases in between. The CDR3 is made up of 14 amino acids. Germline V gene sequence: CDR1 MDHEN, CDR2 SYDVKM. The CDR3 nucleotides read TGTGCCAGCAGTTTAATGTGGTTAACGGATACGCAGTATTTT. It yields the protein CASSLMWLTDTQYF. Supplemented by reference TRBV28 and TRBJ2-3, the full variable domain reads DVKVTQSSRYLVKRTGEKVFLECVQDMDHENMFWYRQDPGLGLRLIYFSYDVKMKEKGDIPEGYSVSREKKERFSLILESASTNQTSMYLCASSLMWLTDTQYFGPGTRLTVL.

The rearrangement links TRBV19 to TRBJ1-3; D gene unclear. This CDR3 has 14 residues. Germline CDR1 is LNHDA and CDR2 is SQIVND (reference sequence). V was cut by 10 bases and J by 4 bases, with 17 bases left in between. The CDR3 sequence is CATSPRFFGNTIYF. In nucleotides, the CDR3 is TGTGCCACCTCACCGAGGTTTTTCGGAAACACCATATATTTT. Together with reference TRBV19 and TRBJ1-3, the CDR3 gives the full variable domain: DGGITQSPKYLFRKEGQNVTLSCEQNLNHDAMYWYRQDPGQGLRLIYYSQIVNDFQKGDIAEGYSVSREKKESFPLTVTSAQKNPTAFYLCATSPRFFGNTIYFGEGSWLTVV.

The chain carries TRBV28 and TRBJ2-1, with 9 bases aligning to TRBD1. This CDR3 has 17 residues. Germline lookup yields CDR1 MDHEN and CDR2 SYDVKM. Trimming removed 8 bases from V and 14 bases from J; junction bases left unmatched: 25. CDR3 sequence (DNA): TGTGCCAGCCCTCCCTCGCAGGGCCCGTCAACAGGGGGCGAGGAGTTCTTC. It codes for CASPPSQGPSTGGEEFF.